Below, 12 T cell receptor beta chains from the same sample are listed, as sequenced in a study of blood T cell repertoires in COVID-19. Assay: immunoSEQ multiplex PCR; the TCRdb copy retains only in-frame clones and omits some. The sample includes about 190,000 clones, approximately 78% of them seen just once. What was sequenced was peripheral blood. These receptors all come from a woman over 75 with active or convalescent COVID-19.

This chain uses TRBV5-4 with TRBJ2-3; tentatively, D is TRBD2 (7 bases). Germline CDR1 is SGHNT and CDR2 is YYREEE (reference sequence). The CDR3 length is 15 residues. Trimming shortened V by 0 bases and J by 4 bases, and 12 bases separated the two germline ends. CDR3 sequence (DNA): TGTGCCAGCAGCTTGGTAGGGGGGAGGGCAGATACGCAGTATTTT. This sequence encodes CASSLVGGRADTQYF.

This chain joins TRBV27 and TRBJ1-1; 8 bases line up with TRBD1. The V segment lost 5 bases and the J segment 1 base; nucleotides outside the gene matches: 6. In germline, CDR1 is MNHEY, CDR2 SMNVEV (reference sequence). This CDR3 comprises 15 residues. The CDR3 nucleotides are TGTGCCAGCAGTCACCGGACAGGGTGGAACACTGAAGCTTTCTTT. It is translated as CASSHRTGWNTEAFF.

The chain employs TRBV2 and TRBJ1-4; no clear D. CDR3 length equals 13 residues. Germline-derived CDR1 and CDR2 are SNHLY and FYNNEI. Trimming cost V 3 bases and J 7 bases, with 9 bases left between them. The chain's CDR3 is CASSDRRGEKLFF. CDR3 sequence (DNA): TGTGCCAGCAGTGATCGCCGGGGTGAAAAACTGTTTTTT. The variable domain in full, completed from reference TRBV2 and TRBJ1-4, reads EPEVTQTPSHQVTQMGQEVILRCVPISNHLYFYWYRQILGQKVEFLVSFYNNEISEKSEIFDDQFSVERPDGSNFTLKIRSTKLEDSAMYFCASSDRRGEKLFFGSGTQLSVL.

CDR3 coding DNA: TGCGCCAGCAGCTTGGGGAGCCTCTATGGCTACACCTTC. Translated, it gives CASSLGSLYGYTF. V usage is TRBV5-1 and J usage is TRBJ1-2; no reliable D call. Germline CDR1 and CDR2: SGHRS and YFSETQ. The V end lost 0 bases, the J end lost 4 bases, and 7 bases lay between the germline ends. This CDR3 has 13 amino acids.

The chain is built from TRBV25-1 and TRBJ2-2, with 7 bases fitting TRBD1. Per the germline V gene, CDR1 is MGHDK and CDR2 is SYGVNS. The CDR3 length is 15 residues. After removal of 6 bases from V and 0 bases from J, the junction contained 4 bases not matched to a gene. CDR3 protein: CASSIGTANTGELFF. The CDR3 nucleotides read TGTGCCAGCAGCATAGGGACAGCGAACACCGGGGAGCTGTTTTTT.

The rearrangement links TRBV6-5 to TRBJ1-2; 12 bases are a match to TRBD1. The CDR3 contains 15 residues. The germline CDR1 and CDR2 sequences are MNHEY and SVGAGI. The junction had 8 bases not matched to a gene; V was cut back by 4 bases and J by 8 bases. CDR3 sequence reads: CASSSGQGAVGGYTF. CDR3 bases: TGTGCCAGCAGTTCGGGACAGGGGGCTGTTGGGGGCTACACCTTC.

In nucleotides, the CDR3 is TGTGCCAGCAGTTACAGGGGGGCCTACGAGCAGTACTTC. It yields the protein CASSYRGAYEQYF. The rearrangement links TRBV3-1 (or the pseudogene TRBV3-2) to TRBJ2-7; 8 bases line up with TRBD1. Germline values: CDR1 LGHDT, CDR2 YNNKEL (reference sequence). V dropped 6 bases and J dropped 2; count of bases not matched to a gene: 3. The length of the CDR3 is 13 residues.

This chain links TRBV30 with TRBJ1-5; weak D call: TRBD1 (5 bases). The V end lost 0 bases, the J end lost 3 bases, and 12 bases lay between the germline ends. This CDR3 is 15 amino acids long. Germline V gene data show CDR1 as GTSNPN and CDR2 as SVGIG (reference sequence). The chain's CDR3 is CAWSVLSGINQPQHF. Written as DNA, the CDR3 is TGTGCCTGGAGTGTACTGTCAGGGATCAATCAGCCCCAGCATTTT.

The rearrangement joins TRBV18 to TRBJ1-2; 9 bases map to TRBD1. The junction had 10 bases not matched to a gene; V was cut back by 3 bases and J by 8 bases. Looked up from germline, CDR1 is KGHSH and CDR2 is LQKENI. This CDR3 comprises 15 residues. The CDR3 nucleotides are TGTGCCAGCTCACCGGGACAGGGTGGACTATTGGGCTACACCTTC. Translating gives CASSPGQGGLLGYTF.

The chain uses TRBV4-3 and TRBJ2-1, with 12 bases lining up with TRBD2. V lost 0 bases to trimming and J lost 7 bases; unmatched junction nucleotides: 7. Per the germline V gene, CDR1 is LGHNA and CDR2 is YSLEER. This CDR3 contains 17 residues. CDR3 in amino acids: CASSQDLAGGPWNEQFF. CDR3 DNA: TGCGCCAGCAGCCAAGATCTAGCGGGGGGGCCGTGGAATGAGCAGTTCTTC.

V is TRBV9 and J is TRBJ2-1; 13 bases align to TRBD2. In germline, CDR1 is SGDLS, CDR2 YYNGEE. V lost 3 bases and J lost 0; bases outside the gene matches: 9. The CDR3 length is 19 residues. The DNA for the CDR3 is TGTGCCAGCAGCGGTCCGGGACTAGCGGGACTCAGCTCCTACAATGAGCAGTTCTTC. It translates to CASSGPGLAGLSSYNEQFF.

The V and J genes are TRBV7-2 and TRBJ2-5, with D uncertain. V lost 1 base, J lost 5 bases, and 8 bases lay in between. Germline lookup yields CDR1 SGHTA and CDR2 FQGNSA. This CDR3 region has 13 residues. CDR3 in amino acids: CASSLDGWETQYF. CDR3 DNA: TGTGCCAGCAGCTTAGACGGGTGGGAGACCCAGTACTTC.